What follows are 17 T cell receptor beta chains derived from one specimen sequenced in a study of CD8 T cells in Susac syndrome. With random hexamers, reverse transcription was performed on about 0.45 to 1 ug of RNA. MiXCR, applied by TCRdb to the immunoSEQ multiplex PCR reads, yields one record per CDR3 protein. The repertoire consists of around 25,000 distinct CDR3 sequences, with roughly 93% occurring once and the leading ten covering about 0.63%. The sequenced sample consisted of CD8+ T cells from PBMCs. Receptors were obtained from a human donor with Susac syndrome.

The rearrangement joins TRBV3-1 to TRBJ2-2, with TRBD2 matching over 8 bases. Germline trimming cut 0 bases from V and 2 bases from J; bases unmatched to any gene: 11. Germline CDR1 LGHDT, CDR2 YNNKEL (reference sequence). There are 19 residues in the CDR3. In DNA, the CDR3 is TGTGCCAGCAGCCAAGATGCCCGCCGGGGACTAGGTAACACCGGGGAGCTGTTTTTT. This gives the protein CASSQDARRGLGNTGELFF.

The chain is built from TRBV20-1 and TRBJ2-7; 9 bases map to TRBD2. Germline V gene lookup returns CDR1 DFQATT and CDR2 SNEGSKA (reference sequence). Losses at the gene ends were 1 base for V and 5 bases for J; bases not matched to a gene: 6. This CDR3 comprises 14 residues. CDR3 protein: CSARVASGDHEQYF. CDR3 sequence (DNA): TGCAGTGCTAGAGTGGCTAGCGGGGACCACGAGCAGTACTTC.

The rearrangement uses TRBV6-1 and TRBJ2-1, with D uncertain. CDR1 and CDR2 from the germline V gene are MNHNS and SASEGT. This CDR3 has 11 residues. Trimming cost V 8 bases and J 5 bases, with 7 bases left between them. The CDR3 here is CASGENNEQFF. The DNA for the CDR3 is TGTGCCAGCGGGGAAAACAATGAGCAGTTCTTC.

The chain couples TRBV14 to TRBJ1-2; maybe TRBD1 (5 bases). Deletions cut 3 bases from V and 3 bases from J, with 11 bases between. The CDR3 spans 14 residues. The V gene's germline CDR1 is SGHDN and CDR2 FVKESK. CDR3 amino acids: CASSHEGRYYGYTF. CDR3 coding DNA: TGTGCCAGCAGCCATGAGGGGAGGTACTATGGCTACACCTTC.

The chain couples TRBV19 to TRBJ1-1; 11 bases align to TRBD1. CDR1 and CDR2 from the germline V gene are LNHDA and SQIVND (reference sequence). The CDR3 has 15 residues. The V and J ends lost 9 bases and 0 bases, in that order; junction bases with no gene match: 6. For the CDR3, the DNA is TGTGCCAGCTGGACAGGGGGCTTTATGAACACTGAAGCTTTCTTT. Translation: CASWTGGFMNTEAFF. The variable domain in full, completed from reference TRBV19 and TRBJ1-1, reads DGGITQSPKYLFRKEGQNVTLSCEQNLNHDAMYWYRQDPGQGLRLIYYSQIVNDFQKGDIAEGYSVSREKKESFPLTVTSAQKNPTAFYLCASWTGGFMNTEAFFGQGTRLTVV.

For this clonotype: At one end the junction does not follow the germline gene, possibly because of a read error. V is TRBV5-1 and J is TRBJ2-5; D ambiguous. Per the germline V gene, CDR1 is SGHRS and CDR2 is YFSETQ. This CDR3 spans 10 amino acids. The CDR3 loop is CASSLHSENF. The CDR3, as DNA: TGCGCCAGCAGCTTGCACAGTGAAAACTTC.

This clonotype was found once. The chain links TRBV21-1 to TRBJ1-1; the table gives TRBD1 as D, unverified against the DNA. TRBV21-1 is listed as a pseudogene. The CDR3 is 16 residues long. CDR3 loop: CASSKGPDRKNTEAFF. DNA for the CDR3: TGTGCCAGCAGCAAAGGACCCGACAGGAAGAACACTGAAGCTTTCTTT.

This chain connects TRBV10-3 to TRBJ1-1, with D possibly TRBD1 on 6 matching bases. The CDR3 sequence is 13 residues long. The germline gives CDR1 ENHRY, CDR2 SYGVKD. V was trimmed by 4 bases and J by 3 bases, leaving 9 bases between them. CDR3 in DNA: TGTGCCATCAGTGTGACAGGAGACACTGAAGCTTTCTTT. It encodes CAISVTGDTEAFF.

The rearrangement links TRBV11-2 to TRBJ2-1; 7 nucleotides align to TRBD1. The CDR3 is made up of 16 amino acids. In germline, CDR1 is SGHAT, CDR2 FQNNGV. With V trimmed by 1 base and J by 2 bases, 5 bases remained unmatched. In DNA form, the CDR3 reads TGTGCCAGCAGCTTAGGTAGGGACAGACCCTACAATGAGCAGTTCTTC. Protein: CASSLGRDRPYNEQFF.

The rearrangement joins TRBV28 to TRBJ2-3; D call uncertain. This CDR3 spans 15 amino acids. Germline V gene sequence: CDR1 MDHEN, CDR2 SYDVKM. V was clipped by 4 bases and J by 4 bases, with 15 bases between them. CDR3 nucleotides: TGTGCCAGCAGTTCCTCGATCTGGGTCGCAGATACGCAGTATTTT. Translation gives CASSSSIWVADTQYF.

The V gene is TRBV6-5, the J gene TRBJ2-7, with a tentative D call TRBD2 (5 bases). Germline lookup yields CDR1 MNHEY and CDR2 SVGAGI. There are 14 residues in the CDR3. Trimming removed 2 bases at V and 0 bases at J, with 8 bases between. The CDR3: CASSYLRDSYEQYF. CDR3 nucleotides: TGTGCCAGCAGTTACCTCCGGGACTCCTACGAGCAGTACTTC.

This clonotype was seen more than once but under ten times. V usage is TRBV6-2 or TRBV6-3 and J usage is TRBJ2-3, with D uncertain. This CDR3 is built from 14 residues. Deletions cut 6 bases from V and 1 base from J, with 11 bases between. Germline V lookup: CDR1 MNHEY, CDR2 SVGEGT. CDR3 sequence (DNA): TGTGCCAGCAGAGACGGGTCTGGCACAGATACGCAGTATTTT. This sequence encodes CASRDGSGTDTQYF.

V is TRBV24-1 and J is TRBJ2-1, with 9 nucleotides matching TRBD2. The CDR3 sequence is 13 residues long. Germline loops: CDR1 KGHDR, CDR2 SFDVKD. J lost 8 bases, V lost 12 bases, and 10 bases had no gene match. The CDR3 here is CACGVAGVYEQFF. The CDR3 bases are TGTGCCTGCGGTGTAGCGGGGGTATATGAGCAGTTCTTC.

The chain links TRBV5-6 to TRBJ2-5; perhaps TRBD2 as D (6 bases). This CDR3 has 16 amino acids. The V end was cut by 0 bases, the J end by 4 bases, with 16 bases between. The germline V gene encodes CDR1 SGHDT and CDR2 YYEEEE. The CDR3 region has the DNA TGTGCCAGCAGCTTGGTTCCAGGGCCGGAGGGAGAGACCCAGTACTTC. Translating gives CASSLVPGPEGETQYF.

The genes are TRBV28 and TRBJ2-1; perhaps TRBD1 as D (6 bases). V was cut by 4 bases and J by 0 bases, with 13 bases left in between. The CDR3 consists of 16 residues. Germline loops: CDR1 MDHEN, CDR2 SYDVKM. CDR3 sequence: CASSSRTDSSYNEQFF. CDR3 nucleotide sequence: TGTGCCAGCAGTTCCAGGACAGACAGCTCCTACAATGAGCAGTTCTTC. Based on the CDR3 plus reference TRBV28 and TRBJ2-1, the full variable domain is DVKVTQSSRYLVKRTGEKVFLECVQDMDHENMFWYRQDPGLGLRLIYFSYDVKMKEKGDIPEGYSVSREKKERFSLILESASTNQTSMYLCASSSRTDSSYNEQFFGPGTRLTVL.

This rearrangement joins TRBV2 to TRBJ2-5; possible D gene TRBD2, 6 bases. Per the germline V gene, CDR1 is SNHLY and CDR2 is FYNNEI. The CDR3 has 14 residues. The germline V and J ends were trimmed by 11 bases and 5 bases, with 21 bases remaining between them. CDR3 sequence (DNA): TGTGCCGCGGGACCCTATGTTCTTTCGGAGACCCAGTACTTC. Translated: CAAGPYVLSETQYF.

This chain links TRBV2 with TRBJ1-5; D gene uncertain. The V and J ends lost 0 bases and 6 bases respectively, with 12 bases between them. This CDR3 has 15 residues. CDR1 is SNHLY, CDR2 FYNNEI, per germline. This CDR3 reads CASSEARAGTQPQHF. CDR3 in DNA: TGTGCCAGCAGTGAAGCGAGGGCAGGTACTCAGCCCCAGCATTTT. The full variable domain, in which reference TRBV2 and TRBJ1-5 provide the parts outside the CDR3, is EPEVTQTPSHQVTQMGQEVILRCVPISNHLYFYWYRQILGQKVEFLVSFYNNEISEKSEIFDDQFSVERPDGSNFTLKIRSTKLEDSAMYFCASSEARAGTQPQHFGDGTRLSIL.